The 27 T cell receptor beta chains below come from one sample, sequenced in a study of early T cells in non-severe SARS-CoV-2 infection. TCRdb called the 5' RACE reads again in MiXCR, with one record for every CDR3 protein. The sample has about 97,000 distinct CDR3 sequences, approximately 9.9% seen once. The sequencing used whole blood, collected at baseline. The receptors were sampled from an adult who was a healthcare worker with PCR-confirmed SARS-CoV-2 infection or an uninfected control (not recorded which).

This clonotype appeared many times. The CDR3 sequence: CATSDSYWSGRAPGELFF. CDR3 nucleotides: TGTGCCACCAGTGATTCGTACTGGAGCGGGAGGGCCCCCGGGGAGCTGTTTTTT. V gene TRBV24-1 combines with J gene TRBJ2-2; 10 bases map to TRBD2. The V gene's germline CDR1 is KGHDR and CDR2 SFDVKD. After removal of 2 bases from V and 6 bases from J, the junction contained 11 bases not matched to a gene. The CDR3 runs 18 residues.

This clonotype was observed a few times. This chain links TRBV24-1 with TRBJ2-5, with TRBD2 identical over 7 bases. The ends lost 5 bases at V and 5 bases at J; junction bases unmatched: 4. The length of the CDR3 is 13 residues. CDR1 is KGHDR, CDR2 SFDVKD, per germline. CDR3 bases: TGTGCCACCAGTGGCGGGAGTCCGGAGACCCAGTACTTC. It yields the protein CATSGGSPETQYF.

The rearrangement links TRBV7-6 to TRBJ2-1; 11 bases map to TRBD2. V shed 4 bases, J shed 9 bases, and the junction held 2 bases outside the gene matches. Per germline, CDR1 SGHVS and CDR2 FNYEAQ. CDR3 length: 13 amino acids. Written as DNA, the CDR3 is TGTGCCAGCAGCTCGGGACTAGCGGCTGAGCAGTTCTTC. It yields the protein CASSSGLAAEQFF.

V is TRBV4-3 and J is TRBJ2-1; unclear D gene. V was clipped by 2 bases and J by 5 bases, with 13 bases between them. This CDR3 has 15 amino acids. Germline V CDR1 and CDR2: LGHNA, YSLEER. The CDR3 is CASSQKFPLNNEQFF. In nucleotides, the CDR3 is TGCGCCAGCAGCCAAAAATTCCCCCTTAACAATGAGCAGTTCTTC.

This clonotype was seen ten or more times. The rearrangement uses TRBV7-9 and TRBJ2-3, with a tentative D call TRBD2 (6 bases). Trimming shortened V by 1 base and J by 1 base, and 12 bases separated the two germline ends. CDR1 and CDR2 from the germline V gene are SEHNR and FQNEAQ (reference sequence). This CDR3 is built from 16 residues. CDR3: CASSLGRGGGTDTQYF. The CDR3, as DNA: TGTGCCAGCAGCTTAGGAAGGGGAGGAGGCACAGATACGCAGTATTTT.

This clonotype has only a few counts. The V gene is TRBV25-1, the J gene TRBJ2-7; TRBD1 is a possible D gene (5 bases). The CDR3 extends over 15 amino acids. V was cut by 3 bases and J by 0 bases, with 12 bases left in between. Germline V gives CDR1 MGHDK, CDR2 SYGVNS. The CDR3 reads CASSEDKTLSYEQYF. The DNA for the CDR3 is TGTGCCAGCAGTGAGGACAAGACCCTCTCCTACGAGCAGTACTTC.

This clonotype was seen many times. This rearrangement joins TRBV20-1 to TRBJ2-1; 8 positions agree with TRBD2. The CDR3 contains 11 residues. The germline CDR1 and CDR2 sequences are DFQATT and SNEGSKA (reference sequence). J gave up 10 bases and V 6 bases, and 5 bases lay outside the gene matches. CDR3 sequence (DNA): TGCAGTGCCCGAGGGACTAGGGAGCAGTTCTTC. As protein: CSARGTREQFF.

There are a few counts of this clonotype. The V and J genes are TRBV19 and TRBJ2-3; D is unresolved. Trimming pared 1 base from V and 4 bases from J, leaving 9 bases between. The CDR3 spans 14 residues. From germline, CDR1 is LNHDA and CDR2 SQIVND (reference sequence). The CDR3 DNA follows: TGTGCCAGTAGTATAGCAGCAGGATCAGATACGCAGTATTTT. As protein: CASSIAAGSDTQYF.

V gene TRBV29-1 combines with J gene TRBJ1-3; D might be TRBD1 (6 bases). The CDR3 runs 13 residues. The germline gives CDR1 SQVTM, CDR2 ANQGSEA. V shed 7 bases and J shed 1 base, with 11 bases lying between them. The CDR3 nucleotides read TGCAGCGCAGGGGCTACGTCTGGAAACACCATATATTTT. Translating gives CSAGATSGNTIYF.

The V gene is TRBV3-1, the J gene TRBJ2-1; 10 nucleotides agree with TRBD1. CDR1 and CDR2 from the germline V gene are LGHDT and YNNKEL (reference sequence). The CDR3 loop spans 16 amino acids. V shed 1 base, J shed 10 bases, and the junction held 10 bases outside the gene matches. The CDR3 loop reads CASSQGSGDRGREQFF. The CDR3 DNA is TGTGCCAGCAGCCAAGGGAGTGGAGACAGGGGGCGCGAGCAGTTCTTC.

This chain joins TRBV30 and TRBJ2-7, with D unclear. The CDR3 is 12 residues long. Germline assignment: CDR1 GTSNPN and CDR2 SVGIG (reference sequence). V lost 2 bases and J lost 0, with 5 bases in between. CDR3: CAWSWDSYEQYF. The DNA for the CDR3 is TGTGCCTGGAGTTGGGACTCCTACGAGCAGTACTTC.

The gene calls are TRBV12-3 or TRBV12-4 and TRBJ2-3; D is ambiguous. V was cut by 6 bases and J by 2 bases, with 12 bases left in between. The CDR3 is 14 amino acids. The CDR3 DNA follows: TGTGCCAGCAGCCTCATTGTTAACACAGATACGCAGTATTTT. It encodes CASSLIVNTDTQYF.

The chain combines TRBV29-1 with TRBJ1-1, with a tentative D call TRBD1 (6 bases). This CDR3 spans 14 amino acids. Germline CDR1 is SQVTM and CDR2 is ANQGSEA. V lost 6 bases, J lost 1 base, and 15 bases lay in between. The CDR3 here is CSVAHRAKNTEAFF. As DNA, the CDR3 is TGCAGCGTCGCCCACAGGGCTAAGAACACTGAAGCTTTCTTT.

This clonotype was recorded at least ten times. The genes are TRBV10-3 and TRBJ2-3, with 8 bases matching TRBD2. In germline, CDR1 is ENHRY, CDR2 SYGVKD. V was pared by 6 bases and J by 5 bases, with 4 bases of the junction left unmatched. The CDR3 is 13 residues long. CDR3 sequence (DNA): TGTGCCATCAGCCGGGAGGGGAAAGATACGCAGTATTTT. Translating gives CAISREGKDTQYF.

The CDR3 sequence is CASSQVGYGANVLTF. The CDR3 DNA sequence: TGTGCCAGCAGCCAAGTGGGATACGGGGCCAACGTCCTGACTTTC. The chain employs TRBV3-1 and TRBJ2-6, with D unclear. The CDR3 has 15 amino acids. Germline CDR1 LGHDT, CDR2 YNNKEL (reference sequence). Deletions cut 1 base from V and 4 bases from J, with 8 bases between.

J is TRBJ2-2 and V is TRBV20-1; the match to TRBD2 covers 8 bases. V was clipped by 0 bases and J by 5 bases; unmatched bases: 8. The CDR3 has 16 amino acids. Germline V gene sequence: CDR1 DFQATT, CDR2 SNEGSKA (reference sequence). CDR3 DNA sequence: TGCAGTGCTAGAGACTTCATAGCGGGGCAAACCGGGGAGCTGTTTTTT. Translating gives CSARDFIAGQTGELFF.

This sequence joins TRBV20-1 and TRBJ2-2, with D unclear. The CDR3 is 15 residues long. From germline, CDR1 is DFQATT and CDR2 SNEGSKA (reference sequence). Trimming took 6 bases from V and 0 from J, leaving 14 bases between them. CDR3 sequence (DNA): TGCAGTGCAACCCCTATCGGAGCGAACACCGGGGAGCTGTTTTTT. This translates into CSATPIGANTGELFF.

This sequence joins TRBV13 and TRBJ1-1; 7 nucleotides align to TRBD1. The CDR3 runs 13 residues. Germline V gene lookup returns CDR1 PRHDT and CDR2 FYEKMQ (reference sequence). The junction had 4 bases not matched to a gene; V was cut back by 8 bases and J by 1 base. The CDR3 spells CASRGQTNTEAFF. CDR3 nucleotides: TGTGCCAGCCGGGGACAGACGAACACTGAAGCTTTCTTT.

This clonotype was picked up many times. The chain recombines TRBV5-1 with TRBJ2-1, with 8 bases fitting TRBD1. The CDR3 has 17 amino acids. The V and J ends lost 4 bases and 4 bases, in that order; junction bases with no gene match: 13. Germline loops: CDR1 SGHRS, CDR2 YFSETQ. The CDR3 region is CASSTFGSGQEYNEQFF. The CDR3 DNA reads TGCGCCAGCAGCACTTTCGGGTCGGGACAGGAGTACAATGAGCAGTTCTTC.

The chain is built from TRBV10-3 and TRBJ2-1; 7 nucleotides match TRBD2. V lost 10 bases to trimming and J lost 7 bases; unmatched junction nucleotides: 7. This CDR3 is built from 12 residues. Germline CDR1 ENHRY, CDR2 SYGVKD. This CDR3 reads CATERDGNEQFF. CDR3 nucleotides: TGTGCCACCGAGCGGGATGGGAATGAGCAGTTCTTC.

This clonotype has just a few counts. The rearrangement joins TRBV4-2 to TRBJ2-7; D gene uncertain. Germline CDR1 and CDR2: LGHNA and YNFKEQ. Between the trimmed V and J ends, which lost 0 bases and 7 bases, there was a span of 10 bases. CDR3 size: 13 residues. The CDR3 nucleotides read TGTGCCAGCAGCCAAGAAAGCTCGAGAGAGCAGTACTTC. Translated: CASSQESSREQYF.

V is TRBV6-1 and J is TRBJ1-2, with unresolved D. Germline CDR1 reads MNHNS; CDR2 reads SASEGT. V was shortened by 8 bases and J by 4 bases, with 11 bases between the two germline ends. The CDR3 is 12 amino acids. CDR3 DNA: TGTGCCAGCGCACCTCTTGGCTATGGCTACACCTTC. Translated: CASAPLGYGYTF.

This clonotype showed up just once. A junction end diverges from the germline sequence, so it may reflect a read error. V usage is TRBV5-1 and J usage is TRBJ1-2; TRBD1 matches 7 bases. Germline V lookup: CDR1 SGHRS, CDR2 YFSETQ. The CDR3 sequence is 14 residues long. The CDR3 sequence is CASSSQGEGYGYTF. The CDR3 region has the DNA TGTGCCAGCAGCTCCCAGGGGGAAGGCTATGGCTACACCTTC.

The chain has TRBV3-1 and TRBJ1-3; 10 bases are shared with TRBD1. V lost 2 bases to trimming and J lost 3 bases; unmatched junction nucleotides: 4. Germline V lookup: CDR1 LGHDT, CDR2 YNNKEL (reference sequence). CDR3 length: 16 amino acids. CDR3 region: CASSQRTGGNGNTIYF. DNA of the CDR3: TGTGCCAGCAGCCAAAGGACAGGGGGGAATGGAAACACCATATATTTT.

This clonotype was seen ten or more times. The chain combines TRBV20-1 with TRBJ1-2; possible D gene TRBD1, 6 bases. Looked up from germline, CDR1 is DFQATT and CDR2 is SNEGSKA (reference sequence). The CDR3 sequence is 13 residues long. The V end lost 1 base, the J end lost 6 bases, and 12 bases lay between the germline ends. The CDR3 nucleotides are TGCAGTGCTAGAGTGGGGGGGCCGGATGGCTACACCTTC. It codes for CSARVGGPDGYTF.

This clonotype was counted ten times or more. The J gene is TRBJ1-3, the V gene TRBV10-3; D gene unclear. This CDR3 has 16 amino acids. Deletions cut 3 bases from V and 4 bases from J, with 16 bases between. Per the germline V gene, CDR1 is ENHRY and CDR2 is SYGVKD. As DNA, the CDR3 is TGTGCCATCAGTGACCCATTGACACGACACGGAAACACCATATATTTT. It codes for CAISDPLTRHGNTIYF.

This clonotype was seen at least ten times. The chain combines TRBV30 with TRBJ2-7, with 7 positions matching TRBD1. The CDR3 runs to 15 residues. Germline V gives CDR1 GTSNPN, CDR2 SVGIG (reference sequence). Germline trimming cut 2 bases from V and 1 base from J; bases unmatched to any gene: 8. The CDR3 sequence is CAWSPSGTASYEQYF. CDR3 coding DNA: TGTGCCTGGAGTCCCTCAGGGACAGCATCCTACGAGCAGTACTTC.